This passage covers 20 T cell receptor beta chains from one sample sequenced in a study of T-cell reconstitution after alpha-beta-depleted transplantation in children (dated by TCRdb to 2015 to 2016). The library relied on PCR. Sequenced on an Illumina HiSeq 2500. TCR library preparation used molecular barcoding, with unique molecular identifiers applied to normalize quantification of the TCRbeta repertoire. TCRdb cleaned the public reads at Q25 with fastp, built clones with MiXCR and kept in-frame beta chains. Rows merge per CDR3 protein into single entries with the most common DNA and genes. The sample table records around 500,000 distinct CDR3 sequences; more than 20% of these occur just once. Together, the top ten hold less than 15% of the sample. Sample treatment or condition, as interpreted from the label and publication: allogeneic hematopoietic cell transplantation with graft depleted of TCRalphabeta T cells and CD19 B cells.

This sample comprised PBMCs, mostly from graft donor cells, obtained 360 days after TCRalphabeta/CD19-depleted stem cell transplant. The source is a boy under three years old who had a stem cell transplant for acute myeloid leukemia, so the T cells may come from the graft donor.

V and J are TRBV7-2 and TRBJ1-3; D not resolved. Germline CDR1 is SGHTA and CDR2 is FQGNSA. Deletions cut 0 bases from V and 2 bases from J, with 14 bases between. The CDR3 loop spans 17 amino acids. For the CDR3, the DNA is TGTGCCAGCAGCTTAGCGAAGGTCCGTACCGCTGGAAACACCATATATTTT. It specifies CASSLAKVRTAGNTIYF.

The chain combines TRBV6-5 with TRBJ2-5; 8 bases match TRBD1. Germline CDR1 reads MNHEY; CDR2 reads SVGAGI. Trimming cost V 7 bases and J 7 bases; bases outside gene matches: 2. The CDR3 sequence is 11 residues long. The CDR3 region has the DNA TGTGCCAGCACCGACAGGGGGACCCAGTACTTC. Translated, it gives CASTDRGTQYF.

This clonotype came up a few times. The rearrangement uses TRBV20-1 and TRBJ2-5; 7 bases align to TRBD2. V shed 1 base, J shed 5 bases, and the junction held 4 bases outside the gene matches. The CDR3 has 13 amino acids. Germline CDR1 reads DFQATT; CDR2 reads SNEGSKA (reference sequence). CDR3 in DNA: TGCAGTGCTAGAGTGACTAGCATGGAGACCCAGTACTTC. It yields the protein CSARVTSMETQYF.

There are a few counts of this clonotype. V gene TRBV19 combines with J gene TRBJ2-7; TRBD2 is a possible D gene (5 bases). The CDR3 totals 14 residues. Germline-derived CDR1 and CDR2 are LNHDA and SQIVND (reference sequence). With 4 bases removed from V and 0 bases from J, the gap between germline ends came to 10 bases. The CDR3 DNA follows: TGTGCCAGTAGTAGAGGGCCCTTCTCCTACGAGCAGTACTTC. Translating it yields CASSRGPFSYEQYF.

This clonotype was observed many times. The chain carries TRBV10-3 and TRBJ2-7, with 10 nucleotides matching TRBD2. J gave up 7 bases and V 10 bases, and 13 bases lay outside the gene matches. CDR3 length: 14 amino acids. CDR1 and CDR2 (germline): ENHRY, SYGVKD. The DNA of the CDR3 is TGTGCCACCAAGGGCCCGGGACTAGCGCTTGAGCAGTACTTC. The encoded protein is CATKGPGLALEQYF.

CDR3: CASSYNSYSDNEQFF. The CDR3 bases are TGTGCCAGCAGTTATAATTCCTATAGTGATAATGAGCAGTTCTTC. The rearrangement joins TRBV12-3 or TRBV12-4 to TRBJ2-1; no definite D call. Trimming took 4 bases from V and 7 from J, leaving 17 bases between them. This CDR3 has 15 amino acids.

This sequence joins TRBV11-2 and TRBJ2-7, with a possible D match to TRBD1 (6 bases). V dropped 1 base and J dropped 5 bases, with 21 bases sitting between them. The germline CDR1 and CDR2 sequences are SGHAT and FQNNGV. CDR3 length: 17 residues. The CDR3 sequence: CASSLVLGARGNDEQYF. The CDR3 bases are TGTGCCAGCAGCTTAGTTCTCGGTGCCAGGGGTAACGACGAGCAGTACTTC.

The chain recombines TRBV6-5 with TRBJ1-1; 8 bases are a match to TRBD1. V shed 2 bases, J shed 3 bases, and the junction held 5 bases outside the gene matches. The CDR3 runs 15 residues. Germline CDR1 MNHEY, CDR2 SVGAGI. In DNA form, the CDR3 reads TGTGCCAGCAGTTACATGCAGGGGGCCCACACTGAAGCTTTCTTT. Translating gives CASSYMQGAHTEAFF.

The rearrangement joins TRBV6-5 to TRBJ2-1, with TRBD1 identical over 9 bases. The CDR3 is 18 amino acids. V gave up 0 bases and J gave up 7 bases; unmatched junction bases: 13. Per the germline V gene, CDR1 is MNHEY and CDR2 is SVGAGI. The CDR3 bases are TGTGCCAGCAGTTACTCGCCCCACAGGGGGCGGAGGGTTAATGAGCAGTTCTTC. Its protein is CASSYSPHRGRRVNEQFF.

This clonotype was detected a few times. The rearrangement joins TRBV6-1 to TRBJ1-1; D not certain. This CDR3 has 16 amino acids. V lost 6 bases to trimming and J lost 1 base, with 18 bases between them. Germline V gives CDR1 MNHNS, CDR2 SASEGT. The CDR3 reads CASRDRAGRGNTEAFF. The DNA for the CDR3 is TGTGCCAGCAGGGACCGCGCCGGCCGGGGGAACACTGAAGCTTTCTTT.

This clonotype was detected a few times. The CDR3 nucleotides are TGCGCCAGCAGCTTGGTACAGGGGAATTACAATGAGCAGTTCTTC. Translation gives CASSLVQGNYNEQFF. V and J are TRBV5-1 and TRBJ2-1; 7 positions agree with TRBD1. The CDR3 spans 15 residues. The junction had 4 bases not matched to a gene; V was cut back by 0 bases and J by 4 bases. CDR1 and CDR2 (germline): SGHRS, YFSETQ.

The table lists this clonotype with many counts. The V gene is TRBV7-9, the J gene TRBJ1-1, with 8 bases that match TRBD1. V gave up 3 bases and J gave up 8 bases; unmatched junction bases: 17. The CDR3 runs to 17 residues. Germline V lookup: CDR1 SEHNR, CDR2 FQNEAQ (reference sequence). CDR3 region: CASSLGTGGQGNWEAFF. The CDR3 bases are TGTGCCAGCAGCTTGGGAACAGGGGGTCAGGGTAACTGGGAAGCTTTCTTT.

This clonotype appeared many times. This chain joins TRBV20-1 and TRBJ2-7; D gene unclear. Trimming left V 1 base short and J 2 bases short, with 3 bases between. This CDR3 spans 11 amino acids. Germline V gene data show CDR1 as DFQATT and CDR2 as SNEGSKA (reference sequence). The CDR3 nucleotides are TGCAGTGCTAGAGGGCCCTACGAGCAGTACGTC. It translates to CSARGPYEQYV.

The chain recombines TRBV24-1 with TRBJ2-7, with a weak D call TRBD1 (6 bases). Germline V gene data show CDR1 as KGHDR and CDR2 as SFDVKD. CDR3 length: 14 residues. V dropped 3 bases and J dropped 0 bases, with 8 bases sitting between them. This CDR3 reads CATSDTGSSYEQYF. CDR3 nucleotides: TGTGCCACCAGTGATACAGGGAGCTCCTACGAGCAGTACTTC.

This clonotype was picked up many times. The genes are TRBV20-1 and TRBJ2-7, with D possibly being TRBD2 (6 bases). Trimming took 0 bases from V and 1 from J, leaving 10 bases between them. Per germline, CDR1 DFQATT and CDR2 SNEGSKA (reference sequence). This CDR3 comprises 14 residues. The CDR3 spells CSARDPAGSYEQYV. CDR3 in DNA: TGCAGTGCTAGAGATCCAGCGGGTTCCTACGAGCAGTACGTC.

This clonotype was detected only a few times. The chain joins TRBV4-2 to TRBJ2-1; 14 bases are a match to TRBD2. This CDR3 contains 17 residues. V lost 0 bases and J lost 4; bases outside the gene matches: 2. From germline, CDR1 is LGHNA and CDR2 YNFKEQ. CDR3 in DNA: TGTGCCAGCAGCCAAGACGGACTAGCGGGGGGATACAATGAGCAGTTCTTC. As protein: CASSQDGLAGGYNEQFF.

This chain uses TRBV10-3 with TRBJ2-5, with D possibly TRBD1 on 6 matching bases. This CDR3 region has 14 residues. The V gene lost 2 bases and the J gene lost 2 bases, with 9 bases spanning the gap. Germline V CDR1 and CDR2: ENHRY, SYGVKD. The CDR3 sequence: CAISEPDSQETQYF. The CDR3 region has the DNA TGTGCCATCAGTGAGCCGGACAGTCAAGAGACCCAGTACTTC.

This clonotype was detected ten times or more. The rearrangement uses TRBV15 and TRBJ2-3; D is undetermined. Germline V gives CDR1 LNHNV, CDR2 YYDKDF (reference sequence). With 3 bases removed from V and 8 bases from J, the gap between germline ends came to 12 bases. CDR3 length equals 13 residues. DNA for the CDR3: TGTGCCACCAGCAGTCCGGACGGCGGTACGCAGTATTTT. It specifies CATSSPDGGTQYF.

CDR3 loop: CASRGDRTADTQYF. The CDR3 bases are TGCGCCAGCCGAGGGGACAGGACGGCGGATACGCAGTATTTT. The J gene is TRBJ2-3, the V gene TRBV4-1; TRBD1 matches at 8 bases. The CDR3 loop spans 14 amino acids. CDR1 and CDR2 from the germline V gene are MGHRA and YSYEKL. Unmatched junction bases numbered 10, after V lost 8 bases and J lost 6 bases.

V is TRBV4-1 and J is TRBJ2-1; D is undetermined. The ends were cut back, 0 bases at V and 5 bases at J, with 11 bases in the middle. The CDR3 is made up of 15 amino acids. Germline CDR1 is MGHRA and CDR2 is YSYEKL. This CDR3 reads CASSQDPRYNNEQFF. In nucleotides, the CDR3 is TGCGCCAGCAGCCAAGATCCCCGGTATAACAATGAGCAGTTCTTC.